Presented here are 3 T cell receptor beta chains from one specimen sequenced in a study of CD8+ T cells in alopecia areata. Investigators isolated RNA and reverse transcribed it into cDNA to act as the sequencing template. Data came from immunoSEQ multiplex PCR; TCRdb stores just in-frame clones and leaves some out. The sample carries approximately 89,000 clones, under 45% recorded once. Sample: CD4+ T cells sorted from blood. These receptors all stem from a human donor with alopecia areata.

The table lists this clone with a few counts. This rearrangement joins TRBV7-2 to TRBJ2-5; no clear D. This CDR3 contains 14 residues. The V gene's germline CDR1 is SGHTA and CDR2 FQGNSA. Trimming took off 2 bases at V and 7 bases at J, with 14 bases between the two ends. This CDR3 is CASSLQQTDLTQYF. CDR3 sequence (DNA): TGTGCCAGCAGCTTACAACAGACGGATCTGACCCAGTACTTC.

CDR3 bases: TGTGCCAGCAGTGAATGGGGGGACGCCTACGAGCAGTACTTC. Translation gives CASSEWGDAYEQYF. The V and J genes are TRBV25-1 and TRBJ2-7; a weak D match, TRBD2 (6 bases). Trimming stripped 1 base from V and 2 bases from J, with 9 bases between. The CDR3 is 14 amino acids. The V gene's germline CDR1 is MGHDK and CDR2 SYGVNS.

This chain joins TRBV20-1 and TRBJ2-7, with D perhaps TRBD2 (6 bases). V was shortened by 3 bases and J by 5 bases, with 8 bases between the two germline ends. This CDR3 is built from 11 residues. Germline V gene sequence: CDR1 DFQATT, CDR2 SNEGSKA (reference sequence). This chain's CDR3 is CSASWGDEQYF. In DNA, the CDR3 is TGCAGTGCTAGTTGGGGGGACGAGCAGTACTTC.